This is a list of T cell receptor beta chains from one sample in a study of T cell responses to AZD1222 COVID-19 vaccine. Sequencing was performed with immunoSEQ multiplex PCR; in TCRdb, only in-frame clones are kept and a portion is missing. Of 95,000 to 150,000 clones in the sample, approximately 85% were seen once. The source material was peripheral blood, sampled 28 days after the second AZD1222 dose. The receptors originated from an adult who received the AZD1222 COVID-19 vaccine. The CDR3 runs from the conserved cysteine through the conserved F or W. The order of the fields is clone size, J gene, V gene, D gene, CDR3 DNA, CDR3 protein. D genes are given only for firm matches. A row's size may be missing; if present it is once, few, many or a size class.

size: .; J: TRBJ2-5; V: TRBV13; D: .; DNA: TGTGCCAGCAGCTTAGCCGGGACGGGGGAGACCCAGTACTTC; CDR3: CASSLAGTGETQYF
size: .; J: TRBJ1-1; V: TRBV29-1; D: .; DNA: TGCAGCGTTTGGGGGGACGGCACTGAAGCTTTCTTT; CDR3: CSVWGDGTEAFF
size: .; J: TRBJ1-3; V: TRBV3-1/TRBV3-2; D: TRBD1; DNA: TGTGCCAGCAGCCCGGGACAGGGAAACACCATATATTTT; CDR3: CASSPGQGNTIYF
size: .; J: TRBJ1-1; V: TRBV28; D: .; DNA: TGTGCCACCAACAGGGTCACTGAAGCTTTCTTT; CDR3: CATNRVTEAFF
size: .; J: TRBJ2-1; V: TRBV7-2; D: TRBD2; DNA: TGTGCCAGCAGCTCCCGTAGCGGGGGAAGAGAGCAGTTCTTC; CDR3: CASSSRSGGREQFF
size: .; J: TRBJ1-2; V: TRBV7-9; D: .; DNA: TGTGCCAGCAGCTTAGCGGGATCAGGACACTATGGCTACACCTTC; CDR3: CASSLAGSGHYGYTF
size: .; J: TRBJ2-5; V: TRBV5-1; D: .; DNA: TGCGCCAGCAGCGTCGGACTCGCAGGGGAGACCCAGTACTTC; CDR3: CASSVGLAGETQYF
size: .; J: TRBJ1-6; V: TRBV10-1; D: .; DNA: TGCGCCAGCAGTGAAAGGTCCTATAATTCACCCCTCCACTTT; CDR3: CASSERSYNSPLHF
size: .; J: TRBJ2-7; V: TRBV27; D: TRBD2; DNA: TGTGCCAGCAGTCCCCGGACTAGCGGCTACGAGCAGTACTTC; CDR3: CASSPRTSGYEQYF
size: .; J: TRBJ2-7; V: TRBV15; D: TRBD2; DNA: TGTGCCACCAGCAGAGTGGCTAGCGGGGGCGTCTACGAGCAGTACTTC; CDR3: CATSRVASGGVYEQYF
size: .; J: TRBJ2-3; V: TRBV6-1; D: .; DNA: TGTGCCAGCAGTGAAGATCAAGGGTGGGGGTCCAGGGATACGCAGTATTTT; CDR3: CASSEDQGWGSRDTQYF
size: .; J: TRBJ2-1; V: TRBV5-1; D: .; DNA: TGCGCCAGCAGCTATCAGGGGGGGACCTACAATGAGCAGTTCTTC; CDR3: CASSYQGGTYNEQFF
size: .; J: TRBJ2-1; V: TRBV12-5; D: TRBD2; DNA: TGTGCTAGTGGTTTTTCAGCGGGGGGCCGAGAGGAGCAGTTCTTC; CDR3: CASGFSAGGREEQFF
size: .; J: TRBJ1-2; V: TRBV28; D: .; DNA: TGTGCCAGCAGTTTCGCGTTGCAGGCTTATGGCTACACCTTC; CDR3: CASSFALQAYGYTF
size: few; J: TRBJ1-5; V: TRBV28; D: TRBD1; DNA: TGTGCCAGCAGTCTTAGACAGGGGCAAAATCAGCCCCAGCATTTT; CDR3: CASSLRQGQNQPQHF
size: .; J: TRBJ1-1; V: TRBV28; D: .; DNA: TGTGCCAGCAAAACAGGGAACACTGAAGCTTTCTTT; CDR3: CASKTGNTEAFF
size: .; J: TRBJ2-1; V: TRBV12-3/TRBV12-4; D: .; DNA: TGTGCCAGCAGTTTAGGTGCTCCGCAGTTCTTC; CDR3: CASSLGAPQFF
size: once; J: TRBJ1-4; V: TRBV12-3/TRBV12-4; D: TRBD1; DNA: TGTGCCAGCCGGGACAGGAGTAATGAAAAACTGTTTTTT; CDR3: CASRDRSNEKLFF
size: .; J: TRBJ1-5; V: TRBV5-5; D: TRBD1; DNA: TGTGCCACCTCGACAGGGGTGAACAATCAGCCCCAGCATTTT; CDR3: CATSTGVNNQPQHF
size: .; J: TRBJ1-5; V: TRBV29-1; D: .; DNA: TGCAGCGTTGAAGACTTGGGGAACAGGGCCTATAGCAATCAGCCCCAGCATTTT; CDR3: CSVEDLGNRAYSNQPQHF
size: once; J: TRBJ1-4; V: TRBV7-9; D: .; DNA: TGTGCCAGCAGCTTTAGCGAAAAACTGTTTTTT; CDR3: CASSFSEKLFF
size: .; J: TRBJ1-6; V: TRBV7-6; D: .; DNA: TGTGCCAGCAGCTCGCTGAATTCACCCCTCCACTTT; CDR3: CASSSLNSPLHF
size: .; J: TRBJ1-5; V: TRBV6-5; D: .; DNA: TGTGCCAGCAATCCAACTTATAGCAATCAGCCCCAGCATTTT; CDR3: CASNPTYSNQPQHF
size: .; J: TRBJ1-1; V: TRBV9; D: .; DNA: TGTGCCAGCAGCGTAGGGGACACTGAAGCTTTCTTT; CDR3: CASSVGDTEAFF
size: .; J: TRBJ1-1; V: TRBV6-5; D: .; DNA: TGTGCCAGCACTCCCCCAGGTCGGGGCACTGAAGCTTTCTTT; CDR3: CASTPPGRGTEAFF
size: once; J: TRBJ2-1; V: TRBV5-4; D: TRBD2; DNA: TGTGCCAGCAGCCCGGGACTAGCCTACAATGAGCAGTTCTTC; CDR3: CASSPGLAYNEQFF
size: once; J: TRBJ2-7; V: TRBV9; D: .; DNA: TGTGCCAGCAGCCAGGACCCGGTTTCCGCCGGCGAGCAGTACTTC; CDR3: CASSQDPVSAGEQYF
size: .; J: TRBJ1-3; V: TRBV7-9; D: .; DNA: TGTGCCAGCAGCTTAGCCGGGGCAGGCGGAAACACCATATATTTT; CDR3: CASSLAGAGGNTIYF
size: .; J: TRBJ1-2; V: TRBV2; D: .; DNA: TGTGCCAGCAGTGAAGCGGAGGGCTACACCTTC; CDR3: CASSEAEGYTF
size: .; J: TRBJ2-1; V: TRBV11-2; D: TRBD2; DNA: TGTGCCAGCAGCTTAGTGGTGACTAGCGGGGGGGATGAGCAGTTCTTC; CDR3: CASSLVVTSGGDEQFF
size: .; J: TRBJ1-1; V: TRBV6-4; D: .; DNA: TGTGCCAGCAGTGACAAATTAGCTATGAACACTGAAGCTTTCTTT; CDR3: CASSDKLAMNTEAFF
size: .; J: TRBJ1-1; V: TRBV6-5; D: .; DNA: TGTGCCAGCAGTTACTCGCTGGGGGCCTACACTGAAGCTTTCTTT; CDR3: CASSYSLGAYTEAFF
size: .; J: TRBJ1-1; V: TRBV2; D: .; DNA: TGTGCCAGCAGTGAACGGACGGAAGCTTTCTTT; CDR3: CASSERTEAFF
size: .; J: TRBJ1-1; V: TRBV10-3; D: TRBD1; DNA: TGTGCCATCAGTCCAGGGGGCACTGAAGCTTTCTTT; CDR3: CAISPGGTEAFF
size: .; J: TRBJ1-4; V: TRBV5-6; D: .; DNA: TGTGCCAGCACCCCTTGGGTTGAAAGCAATAATGAAAAACTGTTTTTT; CDR3: CASTPWVESNNEKLFF
size: .; J: TRBJ2-1; V: TRBV7-2; D: .; DNA: TGTGCCAGCAGCTTAGACAGCAGGTCCTACAATGAGCAGTTCTTC; CDR3: CASSLDSRSYNEQFF
size: .; J: TRBJ1-3; V: TRBV29-1; D: .; DNA: TGCAGCGTTCTCTTGGGGAACTCTGGAAACACCATATATTTT; CDR3: CSVLLGNSGNTIYF
size: few; J: TRBJ2-5; V: TRBV7-3; D: TRBD2; DNA: TGTGCCAGCAGCTTGACTAGCGGGGGGCAAGAGACCCAGTACTTC; CDR3: CASSLTSGGQETQYF
size: .; J: TRBJ2-6; V: TRBV28; D: .; DNA: .; CDR3: CASSPDIIWGQRPDFRAANVLTF
size: .; J: TRBJ2-3; V: TRBV4-1; D: TRBD2; DNA: TGCGCCAGCAGCCATGTCGGGCTAGCGGGGGGACCCTCTAGCACAGATACGCAGTATTTT; CDR3: CASSHVGLAGGPSSTDTQYF
size: .; J: TRBJ2-3; V: TRBV7-3; D: TRBD1; DNA: TGTGCCAGCAGCTCGGGACAGGGGTTTTATACGCAGTATTTT; CDR3: CASSSGQGFYTQYF
size: .; J: TRBJ1-1; V: TRBV7-2; D: .; DNA: TGCGCCAGCAGCTCCATCCTCGGGGGGGGGTCTGAAGCTTTCTTT; CDR3: CASSSILGGGSEAFF
size: .; J: TRBJ1-4; V: TRBV30; D: .; DNA: TGTGCCTGGAGTAAGAGGCTGCCAGGCACTAATGAAAAACTGTTTTTT; CDR3: CAWSKRLPGTNEKLFF
size: few; J: TRBJ1-1; V: TRBV28; D: .; DNA: TGTGCCAGCAGTAAGGGACAAGGGGCGGACACTGAAGCTTTCTTT; CDR3: CASSKGQGADTEAFF
size: .; J: TRBJ2-1; V: TRBV3-1/TRBV3-2; D: .; DNA: TGTGCCAGCAGCCAAGCAAGGGGGTCCGAGCAGTTCTTC; CDR3: CASSQARGSEQFF
size: .; J: TRBJ1-5; V: TRBV4-1; D: TRBD1; DNA: TGCGCCAGCAGCCAAGAAACGGGCGCAGGGGGCGGGCAGCCCCAGCATTTT; CDR3: CASSQETGAGGGQPQHF
size: few; J: TRBJ2-3; V: TRBV5-1; D: TRBD1; DNA: TGCGCCAGCAGTACAGGGGGTGTTGCAGATACGCAGTATTTT; CDR3: CASSTGGVADTQYF
size: .; J: TRBJ1-6; V: TRBV10-2; D: .; DNA: TGCGCCAGCAGTGAGTCGGGACCTTATAATTCACCCCTCCACTTT; CDR3: CASSESGPYNSPLHF
size: .; J: TRBJ1-4; V: TRBV28; D: .; DNA: TGTGCCAGCAGTCCTACAGGCGCAGTGAATGAAAAACTGTTTTTT; CDR3: CASSPTGAVNEKLFF
size: .; J: TRBJ1-5; V: TRBV11-3; D: .; DNA: TGTGCCAGCAGCTTAGCCGGGCAGAGCAATCAGCCCCAGCATTTT; CDR3: CASSLAGQSNQPQHF